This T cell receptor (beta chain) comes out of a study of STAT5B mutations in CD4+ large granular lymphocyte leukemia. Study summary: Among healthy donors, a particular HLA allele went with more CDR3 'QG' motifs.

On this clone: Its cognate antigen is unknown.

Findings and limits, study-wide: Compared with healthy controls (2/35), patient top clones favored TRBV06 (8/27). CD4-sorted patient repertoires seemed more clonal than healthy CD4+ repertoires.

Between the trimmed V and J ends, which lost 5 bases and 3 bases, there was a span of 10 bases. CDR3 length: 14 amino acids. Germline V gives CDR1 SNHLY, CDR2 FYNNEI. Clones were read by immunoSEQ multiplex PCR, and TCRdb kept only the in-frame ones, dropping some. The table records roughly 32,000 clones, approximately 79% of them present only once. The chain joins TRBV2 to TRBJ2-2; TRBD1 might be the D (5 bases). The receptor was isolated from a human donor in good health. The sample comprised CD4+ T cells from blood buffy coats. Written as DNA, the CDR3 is TGTGCCAGCAGTCCACAGGATTACACCGGGGAGCTGTTTTTT. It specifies CASSPQDYTGELFF.